The 28 T cell receptor beta chains presented below share a single source sample, sequenced in a study of metastatic and nonmetastatic thyroid tumors. TCRdb reprocessed the PCR reads via MiXCR. The sample records 24,000 or so clones, over 20% being singletons. Each patient went into thyroid surgery without having received any treatment. The sequenced sample consisted of blood. The receptors were sampled from a female donor with papillary thyroid cancer or a benign thyroid nodule (not recorded which). Some clones in this sample may be carry-over from other donors' samples.

V usage is TRBV5-1 and J usage is TRBJ2-6, with 10 bases identical to TRBD1. The CDR3 consists of 20 residues. Germline values: CDR1 SGHRS, CDR2 YFSETQ. Trimming at V came to 4 bases and at J to 0 bases, leaving 13 bases not matched to a gene. This chain's CDR3 is CASSVDRQGALVSGANVLTF. CDR3 DNA sequence: TGCGCCAGCAGCGTGGACCGACAGGGGGCTCTCGTCTCTGGGGCCAACGTCCTGACTTTC.

This clone has at least ten counts. As DNA, the CDR3 is TGCAGTGCTCCGGACGGAAGAAACGTTCCAGATACGCAGTATTTT. Translated, it gives CSAPDGRNVPDTQYF. The V call is TRBV20-1, the J call TRBJ2-3; D is unclear. V was cut by 5 bases and J by 4 bases, with 19 bases left in between. The CDR3 extends over 15 amino acids. From germline, CDR1 is DFQATT and CDR2 SNEGSKA (reference sequence).

This clone appeared many times. The CDR3 sequence is CSASAGSADTQYF. CDR3 DNA: TGCAGTGCTTCAGCGGGATCGGCAGATACGCAGTATTTT. The chain uses TRBV20-1 and TRBJ2-3; 7 bases map to TRBD2. CDR3 length equals 13 residues. The germline V gene has CDR1 DFQATT and CDR2 SNEGSKA (reference sequence). J lost 4 bases, V lost 5 bases, and 6 bases had no gene match.

This clone was detected many times. This chain uses TRBV9 with TRBJ1-6; no firm D call. The CDR3 runs 14 residues. Trimming stripped 4 bases from V and 10 bases from J, with 15 bases between. Germline V gene data show CDR1 as SGDLS and CDR2 as YYNGEE. The CDR3 sequence is CASSPPAVGSPLHF. Written as DNA, the CDR3 is TGTGCCAGCAGCCCCCCGGCGGTGGGGTCACCCCTCCACTTT.

This clone has ten or more counts. A much larger clone differs by one base, so this may be a read error. This chain links TRBV6-5 with TRBJ1-2; D remains ambiguous. The germline V gene encodes CDR1 MNHEY and CDR2 SVGAGI. The CDR3 covers 13 residues. CDR3 in DNA: TGTTCCAGCAGTTACTCATTTAACTATGGCTACACCTTC. Translating gives CSSSYSFNYGYTF.

Points on this clone: The conserved closing phenylalanine or tryptophan is absent in this CDR3, likely reflecting a read error. The chain carries TRBV20-1 and TRBJ2-7, with TRBD1 matching over 7 bases. V lost 3 bases, J lost 0 bases, and 8 bases stayed unmatched. The CDR3 runs 15 residues. CDR1 is DFQATT, CDR2 SNEGSKA, per germline (reference sequence). CDR3 loop: CSASAGTGVSYEQYY. DNA of the CDR3: TGCAGTGCTAGCGCCGGTACAGGGGTCTCCTACGAGCAGTACTAC.

By share of the sample, this clone is medium-sized (0.01 to 0.1%). The V gene is TRBV6-1, the J gene TRBJ1-6; D unclear. The CDR3 sequence is 14 residues long. The V and J ends lost 5 bases and 10 bases respectively, with 15 bases between them. Germline CDR1 and CDR2: MNHNS and SASEGT. The CDR3 region is CASSLGEGLSPLHF. In DNA form, the CDR3 reads TGTGCCAGCAGTCTCGGGGAGGGATTGTCACCCCTCCACTTT.

The rearrangement joins TRBV20-1 to TRBJ1-4; D is ambiguous. The germline V gene has CDR1 DFQATT and CDR2 SNEGSKA (reference sequence). The CDR3 runs 14 residues. V was shortened by 6 bases and J by 11 bases, with 22 bases between the two germline ends. The CDR3 DNA follows: TGCAGTGCCGATAAGTGGGAATGGAGTGATAAACTGTTTTTT. It translates to CSADKWEWSDKLFF.

Only a few counts were recorded for this clone. This sequence joins TRBV28 and TRBJ1-2; TRBD1 aligns across 7 bases. J was trimmed by 4 bases and V by 7 bases; bases with no gene match: 6. CDR3 size: 13 residues. Germline V lookup: CDR1 MDHEN, CDR2 SYDVKM. The CDR3 nucleotides are TGTGCCAGCATCCTAGGGGGCGGCTATGGCTACACCTTC. Encoded protein: CASILGGGYGYTF.

This clone is termed medium-sized. The V gene is TRBV6-5, the J gene TRBJ2-7, with D hard to call. Trimming shortened V by 0 bases and J by 0 bases, and 9 bases separated the two germline ends. The CDR3 covers 15 residues. From germline, CDR1 is MNHEY and CDR2 SVGAGI. In nucleotides, the CDR3 is TGTGCCAGCAGTTACTCAAGCAGCTTCTCCTACGAGCAGTACTTC. It yields the protein CASSYSSSFSYEQYF.

As for this clone: The junction does not match germline at one end; this may be a read error. This chain uses TRBV20-1 with TRBJ2-5; the D is unclear. Germline assignment: CDR1 DFQATT and CDR2 SNEGSKA (reference sequence). This CDR3 spans 14 amino acids. The CDR3 loop is CSARAGTHQESQYF. CDR3 in DNA: TGCAGTGCTAGAGCAGGCACTCACCAAGAGAGCCAGTACTTC.

By share of the sample, this clone is medium-sized (0.01 to 0.1%). The chain links TRBV6-5 to TRBJ2-7, with 14 bases identical to TRBD2. Germline values: CDR1 MNHEY, CDR2 SVGAGI. The CDR3 contains 15 residues. After removal of 2 bases from V and 6 bases from J, the junction contained 3 bases not matched to a gene. CDR3 sequence: CASSYPGLAGVEQYF. The DNA of the CDR3 is TGTGCCAGCAGTTACCCGGGACTAGCGGGAGTCGAGCAGTACTTC.

This clone was observed many times. The chain joins TRBV20-1 to TRBJ1-6; D possibly corresponds to TRBD1 (6 bases). Between the trimmed V and J ends, which lost 3 bases and 0 bases, there was a span of 15 bases. Germline-derived CDR1 and CDR2 are DFQATT and SNEGSKA (reference sequence). This CDR3 contains 17 residues. The CDR3 reads CSARGGAGSSYNSPLHF. DNA for the CDR3: TGCAGTGCTAGGGGGGGGGCAGGCAGCTCCTATAATTCACCCCTCCACTTT.

The V call is TRBV7-3, the J call TRBJ1-5, with a possible D match to TRBD1 (5 bases). V was cut by 5 bases and J by 8 bases, with 13 bases left in between. Germline V gene data show CDR1 as SGHTA and CDR2 as FQGTGA. The CDR3 covers 13 residues. CDR3 sequence: CASSHFVGEPQHF. The CDR3 region has the DNA TGTGCCAGCAGCCACTTTGTAGGGGAGCCCCAGCATTTT.

This clone was detected ten times or more. This may be a read error: a much more frequent sequence differs by one nucleotide. The chain has TRBV2 and TRBJ2-7; no firm D call. Deletions cut 5 bases from V and 8 bases from J, with 13 bases between. Germline V gene lookup returns CDR1 SNHLY and CDR2 FYNNEI. CDR3 length equals 12 residues. This CDR3 is CASSQGRNKQYF. CDR3 in DNA: TGTGCCAGCAGTCAAGGTCGAAACAAGCAGTACTTC.

In its sample, this clone ranks as medium-sized (0.01 to 0.1%). This rearrangement joins TRBV20-1 to TRBJ2-7, with TRBD1 identical over 10 bases. The CDR3 spans 14 residues. Germline V gene lookup returns CDR1 DFQATT and CDR2 SNEGSKA (reference sequence). J gave up 5 bases and V 2 bases, and 6 bases lay outside the gene matches. CDR3 in amino acids: CSARMPGTGDEQYF. The CDR3 region has the DNA TGCAGTGCTAGAATGCCCGGGACAGGGGACGAGCAGTACTTC.

This clone is deemed medium-sized. The rearrangement uses TRBV6-1 and TRBJ2-7, with TRBD1 identical over 7 bases. CDR3 length: 12 amino acids. Germline V gene data show CDR1 as MNHNS and CDR2 as SASEGT. V lost 10 bases, J lost 6 bases, and 9 bases stayed unmatched. DNA of the CDR3: TGTGCCATAACCGGGACAGATGGCGAGCAGTACTTC. Its translation is CAITGTDGEQYF.

The chain recombines TRBV5-4 with TRBJ2-5; 8 nucleotides match TRBD1. The germline gives CDR1 SGHNT, CDR2 YYREEE (reference sequence). J lost 4 bases, V lost 7 bases, and 9 bases had no gene match. CDR3 size: 14 residues. CDR3 sequence: CASSDRGGGETQYF. Here the CDR3 DNA reads TGTGCCAGCTCAGACAGGGGAGGAGGAGAGACCCAGTACTTC.

This clone was counted ten times or more. The rearrangement uses TRBV7-8 and TRBJ1-2; D is perhaps TRBD1 (5 bases). The ends were cut back, 5 bases at V and 4 bases at J, with 17 bases in the middle. CDR3 length equals 15 residues. Germline CDR1 and CDR2: SGHVS and FQNEAQ. CDR3: CASSPSSEGTYGYTF. The CDR3 DNA is TGTGCCAGCAGCCCCTCCTCGGAAGGGACCTATGGCTACACCTTC. Drawing the rest from reference TRBV7-8 and TRBJ1-2, the complete variable domain is GAGVSQSPRYKVAKRGQDVALRCDPISGHVSLFWYQQALGQGPEFLTYFQNEAQLDKSGLPSDRFFAERPEGSVSTLKIQRTQQEDSAVYLCASSPSSEGTYGYTFGSGTRLTVV.

V and J are TRBV11-3 and TRBJ2-1, with D tentatively TRBD1 (5 bases). This CDR3 has 14 amino acids. V lost 6 bases and J lost 10, with 19 bases in between. Per the germline V gene, CDR1 is SGHNT and CDR2 is YENEEA. The CDR3 protein is CASSLTPQGLEQFF. The CDR3, as DNA: TGTGCCAGCAGTTTAACCCCGCAGGGCCTAGAGCAGTTCTTC.

This clone was counted many times. This sequence joins TRBV20-1 and TRBJ1-4, with a possible D match to TRBD1 (6 bases). The CDR3 runs to 15 residues. Per the germline V gene, CDR1 is DFQATT and CDR2 is SNEGSKA (reference sequence). The germline V and J ends were trimmed by 3 bases and 2 bases, with 13 bases remaining between them. The CDR3 nucleotides read TGCAGTGCTAGTCGGGGGGGGCTTACTAATGAAAAACTGTTTTTT. This codes for CSASRGGLTNEKLFF.

This clone was recorded at least ten times. The chain combines TRBV11-1 with TRBJ1-1; TRBD1 agrees at 9 bases. After removal of 4 bases from V and 11 bases from J, the junction contained 8 bases not matched to a gene. The CDR3 loop spans 13 amino acids. Germline CDR1 SGHAT, CDR2 FQDESV (reference sequence). CDR3: CASSSGQGLMAFF. DNA for the CDR3: TGTGCCAGCAGCTCCGGACAGGGGTTGATGGCTTTCTTT.

This clone was seen only a few times. The chain couples TRBV12-3 or TRBV12-4 to TRBJ1-1; TRBD1 agrees at 7 bases. The CDR3 is 15 residues long. With 10 bases clipped from V and 0 bases from J, the junction kept 11 bases outside the gene matches. CDR3 nucleotide sequence: TGTGCCATTAGTAGGACAGGTAACATGAACACTGAAGCTTTCTTT. Amino acids: CAISRTGNMNTEAFF.

This clone was seen at least ten times. The genes are TRBV4-1 and TRBJ2-3; D remains ambiguous. Trimming shortened V by 2 bases and J by 2 bases, and 8 bases separated the two germline ends. The V gene's germline CDR1 is MGHRA and CDR2 YSYEKL. This CDR3 has 14 amino acids. The CDR3 bases are TGCGCCAGCAGCCAAAGACTGTACACAGATACGCAGTATTTT. This sequence encodes CASSQRLYTDTQYF.

This clone came up a few times. The chain links TRBV28 to TRBJ2-2; 10 bases map to TRBD1. The germline V gene encodes CDR1 MDHEN and CDR2 SYDVKM. There are 12 residues in the CDR3. V shed 8 bases, J shed 6 bases, and the junction held 0 bases outside the gene matches. The CDR3 nucleotides read TGTGCCAGCGGGACAGGGGCCGGGGAGCTGTTTTTT. Encoded protein: CASGTGAGELFF.

The gene calls are TRBV7-6 and TRBJ1-5, with D perhaps matching TRBD1 (5 bases). The CDR3 is made up of 15 amino acids. Germline V lookup: CDR1 SGHVS, CDR2 FNYEAQ. The ends were cut back, 5 bases at V and 5 bases at J, with 16 bases in the middle. The CDR3 spells CASSHPGGGDQPQHF. The CDR3 nucleotides are TGTGCCAGCAGCCATCCCGGGGGGGGTGATCAGCCCCAGCATTTT.

This clone occurred many times. J is TRBJ2-2 and V is TRBV20-1, with 9 bases matching TRBD2. CDR1 DFQATT and CDR2 SNEGSKA come from the germline V gene (reference sequence). This CDR3 has 15 amino acids. Germline trimming cut 1 base from V and 7 bases from J; bases unmatched to any gene: 7. For the CDR3, the DNA is TGCAGTGCTAGAGTCCTAGCGGGATTGGGCGGGGAGCTGTTTTTT. Translation gives CSARVLAGLGGELFF.

This clone was seen many times. The V and J genes are TRBV5-1 and TRBJ2-5, with D unresolved. Germline-derived CDR1 and CDR2 are SGHRS and YFSETQ. The ends were cut back, 6 bases at V and 4 bases at J, with 7 bases in the middle. The length of the CDR3 is 11 residues. CDR3 DNA sequence: TGCGCCAGCAAAGGGTCAGAGACCCAGTACTTC. This codes for CASKGSETQYF.